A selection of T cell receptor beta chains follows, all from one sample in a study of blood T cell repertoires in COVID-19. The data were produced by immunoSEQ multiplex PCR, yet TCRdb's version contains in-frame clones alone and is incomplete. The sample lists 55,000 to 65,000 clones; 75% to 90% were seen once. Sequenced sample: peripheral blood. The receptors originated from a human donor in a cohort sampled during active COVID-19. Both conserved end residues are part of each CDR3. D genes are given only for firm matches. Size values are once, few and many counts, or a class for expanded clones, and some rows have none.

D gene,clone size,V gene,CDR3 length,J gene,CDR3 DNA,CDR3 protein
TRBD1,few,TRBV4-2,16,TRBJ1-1,TGTGCCAGCAGCCGCAACCAGGGGGAAGGGTCCACTGAAGCTTTCTTT,CASSRNQGEGSTEAFF
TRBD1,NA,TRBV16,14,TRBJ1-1,TGTGCCAGCAGTTCGGACAGGAGAGTCACTGAAGCTTTCTTT,CASSSDRRVTEAFF
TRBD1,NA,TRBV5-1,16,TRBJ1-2,TGCGCCAGCAGCTTGGGGGACAGTCTCACAGCGGGTAGCTACACCTTC,CASSLGDSLTAGSYTF
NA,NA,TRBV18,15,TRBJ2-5,TGTGCCAGCTCACCAGACAGGATTTTCGTGGAGACCCAGTACTTC,CASSPDRIFVETQYF
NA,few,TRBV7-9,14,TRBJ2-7,TGTGCCAGCAGCTCGACAGACGTGTATCACGAGCAGTACTTC,CASSSTDVYHEQYF
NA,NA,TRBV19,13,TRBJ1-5,TGTGCCAGTGGGGGCTGGGGCTATCAGCCCCAGCATTTT,CASGGWGYQPQHF
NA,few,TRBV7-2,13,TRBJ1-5,TGTGCCAGCAGCGCCAGGGGAAATCAGCCCCAGCATTTT,CASSARGNQPQHF
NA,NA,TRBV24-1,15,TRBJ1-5,TGTGCCACCAGTGAAACAGGTGTTGGCAATCAGCCCCAGCATTTT,CATSETGVGNQPQHF
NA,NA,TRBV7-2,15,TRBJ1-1,TGTGCCAGCAGACTCAGACAAGGCAGCCCAACTGAAGCTTTCTTT,CASRLRQGSPTEAFF
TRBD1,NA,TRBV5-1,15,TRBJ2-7,TGCGCCAGCAGCTCAGGACAGGGTGCACTCTACGAGCAGTACTTC,CASSSGQGALYEQYF
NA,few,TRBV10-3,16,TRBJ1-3,TGTGCCATCAGACGGACACGGGCTATCTCTGGAAACACCATATATTTT,CAIRRTRAISGNTIYF
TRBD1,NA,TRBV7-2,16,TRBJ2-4,TGTGCCAGCAGCTTAGCGGCGGGGACAGGGGGGTACATTCAGTACTTC,CASSLAAGTGGYIQYF
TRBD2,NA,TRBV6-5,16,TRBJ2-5,TGTGCCAGCAGTTACGGGGATAGCGGGGGGCAAGAGACCCAGTACTTC,CASSYGDSGGQETQYF
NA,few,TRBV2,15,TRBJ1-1,TGTGCCAGCCGTTGGGGGGGGAAACTGAACACTGAAGCTTTCTTT,CASRWGGKLNTEAFF
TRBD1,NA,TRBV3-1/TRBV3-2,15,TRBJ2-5,TGTGCCAGCAGCCGGAAAGGGACAGGGGGTGAGACCCAGTACTTC,CASSRKGTGGETQYF
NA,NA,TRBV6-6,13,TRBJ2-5,TGTGCCAGCAGCACTTTGGGACTAGAGACCCAGTACTTC,CASSTLGLETQYF
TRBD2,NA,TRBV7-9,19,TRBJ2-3,TGTGCCAGCAGCTTAGGTGGCAGCGGGGGGCCACGGGGCACAGATACGCAGTATTTT,CASSLGGSGGPRGTDTQYF
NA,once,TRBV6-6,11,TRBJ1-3,TGTGCCAGCCAAGAGAGAAGCACCATATATTTT,CASQERSTIYF
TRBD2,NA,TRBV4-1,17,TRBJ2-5,TGCGCCAGCAGCCAAGATCGGAGCGGGGGGGCAAGGGAGACCCAGTACTTC,CASSQDRSGGARETQYF
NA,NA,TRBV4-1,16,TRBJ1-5,TGCGCCAGCAGCCAAGTAATGGGAGGAAACAATCAGCCCCAGCATTTT,CASSQVMGGNNQPQHF
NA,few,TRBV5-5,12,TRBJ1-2,TGTGCCAGCAGCTTGAGCCCTTACGGCTACACCTTC,CASSLSPYGYTF
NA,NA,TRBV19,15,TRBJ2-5,TGTGCCAGTAGGGCGGCGGGATCGTACCAAGAGACCCAGTACTTC,CASRAAGSYQETQYF
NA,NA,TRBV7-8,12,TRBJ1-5,TGTGCCAGCAGCGCGGTCTTGGAGCCCCAGCATTTT,CASSAVLEPQHF
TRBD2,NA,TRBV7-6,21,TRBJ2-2,TGTGCCAGCAGTCCTAGCCGTCGCGGCGGGGGGGCCCTAGGGAACACCGGGGAGCTGTTTTTT,CASSPSRRGGGALGNTGELFF
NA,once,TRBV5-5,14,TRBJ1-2,TGTGCCAGCAGCTTGGGGAGGGCGGACTATGGCTACACCTTC,CASSLGRADYGYTF
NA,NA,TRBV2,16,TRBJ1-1,TGTGCCAGCAGTGAAGCGCGCGGACAGCTTGCAGCTGAAGCTTTCTTT,CASSEARGQLAAEAFF
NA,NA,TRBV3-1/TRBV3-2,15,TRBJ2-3,TGTGCCAGCAGCCATGGGAGCGGACGCACAGATACGCAGTATTTT,CASSHGSGRTDTQYF
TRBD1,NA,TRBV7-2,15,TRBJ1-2,TGTGCCAGCAGCGCTGGACAGGGGCCCTTTTATGGCTACACCTTC,CASSAGQGPFYGYTF
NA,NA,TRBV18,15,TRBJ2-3,TGTGCCAGCTCACCCCCCAGTAGGGGGACAGATACGCAGTATTTT,CASSPPSRGTDTQYF
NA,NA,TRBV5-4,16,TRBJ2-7,TGTGCCAGCAGCTTGGTCCGCGGGGGCCCCTCCTACGAGCAGTACTTC,CASSLVRGGPSYEQYF
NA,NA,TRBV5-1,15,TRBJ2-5,TGCGCCAGCAGCATCTACGGGACACTACAAGAGACCCAGTACTTC,CASSIYGTLQETQYF
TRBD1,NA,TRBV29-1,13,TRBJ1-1,TGCAGCGTCGGGACAGGGATGAACACTGAAGCTTTCTTT,CSVGTGMNTEAFF
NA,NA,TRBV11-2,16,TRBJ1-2,TGTGCCAGCAGCTTAGATGAGGAGGGGTATGGTTATGGCTACACCTTC,CASSLDEEGYGYGYTF
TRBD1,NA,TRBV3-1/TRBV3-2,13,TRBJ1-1,TGTGCCAGCAGCGGACAGGGGAACACTGAAGCTTTCTTT,CASSGQGNTEAFF
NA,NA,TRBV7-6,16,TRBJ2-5,TGTGCCAGCAGCTTCGGCATCCGGGGGAGGTCAGAGACCCAGTACTTC,CASSFGIRGRSETQYF
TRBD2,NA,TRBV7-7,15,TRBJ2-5,TGTGCCAGCAGCCCCCTGAGCGGGGTACAAGAGACCCAGTACTTC,CASSPLSGVQETQYF
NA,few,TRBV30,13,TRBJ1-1,TGTGCCTGTACCACCCAGGGGTTGACTGAAGCTTTCTTT,CACTTQGLTEAFF
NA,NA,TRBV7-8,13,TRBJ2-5,TGTGCCAGCAGCTTGTCCGGGAAAGAGACCCAGTACTTC,CASSLSGKETQYF
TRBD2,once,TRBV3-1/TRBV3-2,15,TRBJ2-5,TGTGCCAGCAGCCAAGGGGCTAGCGGGGGAGAGACCCAGTACTTC,CASSQGASGGETQYF
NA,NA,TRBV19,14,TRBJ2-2,TGTGCCAGTACGATCGGGGGTTATACCGGGGAGCTGTTTTTT,CASTIGGYTGELFF
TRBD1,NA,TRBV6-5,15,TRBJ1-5,TGTGCCAGCAACTCGAGGGACAGGGGCACTCGGCCCCAGCATTTT,CASNSRDRGTRPQHF